This TCR beta chain stems from a study of regulatory T cells in long-lasting Graves disease. With 1 base removed from V and 4 bases from J, the gap between germline ends came to 4 bases. The CDR3 spans 13 residues. Germline assignment: CDR1 SEHNR and CDR2 FQNEAQ (reference sequence). iRepertoire HTBI primers and Arm-PCR of CDR3 regions built TCR beta libraries. TCRdb independently ran MiXCR on the multiplex PCR reads; one entry per CDR3 protein. This table has more than 350,000 distinct CDR3 sequences, about 15% appearing once. Findings and caveats of the study: Persistent disease preferred TRBV28, TRBJ1-2 and TRBJ2-5. Peripheral blood, not thyroid tissue, was the sole material studied.

Stated time point: newly diagnosed GD, antithyroid drugs for less than 3 months. The TCR library used RNA extracted from PBMCs. This clonotype was detected a few times. What it recognizes is unknown. This sample also appeared in a second study, on T cells in Graves' hyperthyroidism and ophthalmopathy. This second report adds: A lack of ophthalmopathy progression within 18 months defined stable Graves' hyperthyroidism. Clonotypes that were expanded in thyroid above 0.001 mostly appeared in blood too.

The sequenced sample was peripheral blood mononuclear cells (PBMCs), obtained at new diagnosis, from a patient treated with antithyroid drugs. The sequence was collected from a woman aged 25 to 39 with Graves disease. The rearrangement joins TRBV7-9 to TRBJ2-2; D remains unclear. CDR3 amino acids: CASSLVSTGELFF. CDR3 nucleotide sequence: TGTGCCAGCAGCTTAGTTTCCACCGGGGAGCTGTTTTTT. The complete variable domain, with remaining parts taken from reference TRBV7-9 and TRBJ2-2, reads DTGVSQNPRHKITKRGQNVTFRCDPISEHNRLYWYRQTLGQGPEFLTYFQNEAQLEKSRLLSDRFSAERPKGSFSTLEIQRTEQGDSAMYLCASSLVSTGELFFGEGSRLTVL.